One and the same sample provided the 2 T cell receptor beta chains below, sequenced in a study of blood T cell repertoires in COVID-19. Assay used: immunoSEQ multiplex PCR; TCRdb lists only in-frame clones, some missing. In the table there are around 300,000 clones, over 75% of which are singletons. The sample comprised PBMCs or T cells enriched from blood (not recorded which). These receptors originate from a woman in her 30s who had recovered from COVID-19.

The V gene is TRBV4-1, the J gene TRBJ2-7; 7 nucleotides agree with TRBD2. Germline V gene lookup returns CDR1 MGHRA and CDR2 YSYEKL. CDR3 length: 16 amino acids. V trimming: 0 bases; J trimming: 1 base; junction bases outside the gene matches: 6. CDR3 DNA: TGCGCCAGCAGCCAAGATGGGGGGGACGGGTCCTACGAGCAGTACTTC. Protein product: CASSQDGGDGSYEQYF.

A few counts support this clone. The CDR3 DNA reads as TGTGCCAGCAGCCAAGATATTCTTCGACTTGCAACTAATGAAAAACTGTTTTTT. Amino acid sequence: CASSQDILRLATNEKLFF. This chain links TRBV4-2 with TRBJ1-4; no reliable D call. Trimming removed 0 bases at V and 0 bases at J, with 14 bases between. The CDR3 is 18 amino acids. Per the germline V gene, CDR1 is LGHNA and CDR2 is YNFKEQ.